The T cell receptor beta chain under discussion was sequenced for a study of beta chain features in type 1 diabetes (dated by TCRdb to 2016 to 2019). Regarding the study in general: No differences in mean age, gender distribution, total cell number or subset yield were found between patients and healthy donors. A total of 100 million to 140 million sorted cells were examined across all samples, and the number of cells per subset was strongly correlated with RNA yield. The study compared the TCRB repertoires of sorted circulating CD4+ T cell subsets in recently diagnosed type 1 diabetes patients with those in matched healthy donors. Regulatory and stem cell-like memory subsets were obtained from only 8 patients and about eight healthy donors, while naive and central memory subsets were obtained from all 30 or so donors. Overall results and qualifications from the work: Only small numbers of individuals were included in the HLA sub-analyses, which left unresolved whether HLA type had any influence on TCRB rearrangement. Sequencing cDNA rather than genomic DNA could over-represent highly expressing activated cells, although activation and CD3 levels did not differ between groups. Naive, central memory and regulatory TCRB repertoires appeared to be more similar among patients than among healthy donors. A moderate but significant shortening of TCRB CDR3 length was observed in type 1 diabetes patients in all four CD4+ subsets. PCR might favor shorter templates, but patient and control samples were amplified and corrected together, so any skew would affect both groups equally. At VDJ recombination sites, patients with type 1 diabetes made fewer insertions and deleted more nucleotides, a pattern implying thymic rearrangement abnormalities.

CDR1 and CDR2 (LGHNA, YSLEER) derive from the germline V gene. Trimming accounts for 4 bases at V and 1 base at J, while the number of junction bases matched to no gene is 4. The CDR3 goes from the cysteine to the phenylalanine over 14 residues. Just CDR3 DNA is preserved here, 42 bases in frame from base 1. The High Capacity cDNA Reverse Transcription Kit was used to reverse transcribe all of the isolated RNA, meaning that expressed TCRB transcripts were what got sequenced. Deep immunoSEQ sequencing was performed on naive, central memory and regulatory T cell samples, with an average of around 3.5 million total reads per sample. After sorted cells were lysed in RLT buffer, RNA was extracted with DNase-treated RNeasy Micro or Mini kits, with the choice depending on cell number. Each cell subset was processed on its own to prevent cross-contamination, while patient and healthy donor samples were processed together. Using the immunoSEQ multiplex PCR, TCRB sequences were amplified from cDNA into 87-bp fragments spanning the CDR3 region. Sequencing of the amplicons was done on the Illumina HiSeq platform. Processing in the source paper ran as follows. PCR bias was computationally corrected using synthetic template baselines, reads within Hamming distance 2 were collapsed, and singletons that could not be merged were discarded. By aligning reads against IMGT, V, D and J genes, CDR3 length, and insertions or deletions at six rearrangement sites were assigned. Within each subset, clonotype counts were normalized to sorted cell number, and only after that were true diversity and Gini coefficients computed with the tcR R package. The overlap coefficient, calculated on TCRB nucleotide sequences, was used to measure repertoire sharing. TCRdb retrieved this table from immuneACCESS and kept in-frame rearrangements only. Not all clones are present; in checked studies, unresolved V genes account for under half, and no reason is known for the remainder. From that table come the V and J calls and clone size; the DNA was used to work out D and trimming. The sample table contains about 150,000 clones; only one count was recorded for around 8% of them. Of the sample, about 0.6% is held by the ten largest clones.

This clone was observed a few times. It lacks a known antigen. No qualities accompany the bases; no much larger clone lies one base away. A single peripheral blood draw of around 100 mL on average was collected from each donor into heparinised tubes. A BD FACSAria II was used to sort naive, central memory, regulatory and stem cell-like memory CD4+ T cells with a panel that included CD45RO, CCR7, CD25, CD127, CD95 and CD27. Every sorted population had a purity above 98%. PBMCs were isolated immediately by Lymphoprep density gradient centrifugation and stained directly without culture. So that batch effects would be minimized, each experiment stained and sorted samples in pairs, pairing one healthy donor with one patient.

The receptor was derived from a man between 18 and 29 years old in good health. Sequencing input: central memory CD4+ T cells from blood. The chain couples TRBV4-3 to TRBJ2-7; TRBD1 agrees with 7 junctional bases. CDR3 loop: CASSLAGGSYEQYF. The nucleotide sequence reads TGCGCCAGCAGCCTCGCAGGGGGATCCTACGAGCAGTACTTC.